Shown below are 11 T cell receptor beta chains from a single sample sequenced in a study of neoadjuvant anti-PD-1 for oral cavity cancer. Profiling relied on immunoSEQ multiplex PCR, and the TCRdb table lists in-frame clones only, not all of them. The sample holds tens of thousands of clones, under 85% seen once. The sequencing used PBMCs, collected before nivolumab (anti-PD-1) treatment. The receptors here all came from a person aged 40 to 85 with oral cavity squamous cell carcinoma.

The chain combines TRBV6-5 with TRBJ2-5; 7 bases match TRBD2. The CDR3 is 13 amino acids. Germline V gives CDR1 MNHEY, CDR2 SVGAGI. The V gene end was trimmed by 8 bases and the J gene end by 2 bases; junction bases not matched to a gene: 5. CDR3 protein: CASLAGPQETQYF. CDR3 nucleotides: TGTGCCAGCTTAGCGGGTCCTCAAGAGACCCAGTACTTC.

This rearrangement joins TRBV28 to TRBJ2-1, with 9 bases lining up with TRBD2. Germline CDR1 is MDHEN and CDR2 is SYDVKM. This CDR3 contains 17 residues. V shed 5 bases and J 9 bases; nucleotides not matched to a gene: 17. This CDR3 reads CASSPTNLAGRLGEQFF. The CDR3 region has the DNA TGTGCCAGCAGTCCCACTAATCTAGCGGGACGTCTTGGTGAGCAGTTCTTC. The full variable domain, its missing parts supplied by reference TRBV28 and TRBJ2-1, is DVKVTQSSRYLVKRTGEKVFLECVQDMDHENMFWYRQDPGLGLRLIYFSYDVKMKEKGDIPEGYSVSREKKERFSLILESASTNQTSMYLCASSPTNLAGRLGEQFFGPGTRLTVL.

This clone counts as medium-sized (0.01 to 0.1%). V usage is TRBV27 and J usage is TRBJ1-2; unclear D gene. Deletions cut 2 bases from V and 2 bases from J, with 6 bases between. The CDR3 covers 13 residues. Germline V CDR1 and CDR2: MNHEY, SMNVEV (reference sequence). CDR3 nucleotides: TGTGCCAGCAGTTTAAGGGAAAACTATGGCTACACCTTC. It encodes CASSLRENYGYTF.

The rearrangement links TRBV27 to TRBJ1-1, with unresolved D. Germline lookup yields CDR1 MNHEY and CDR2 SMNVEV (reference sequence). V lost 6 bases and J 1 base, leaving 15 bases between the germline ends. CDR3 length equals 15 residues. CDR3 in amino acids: CASSRERSSNTEAFF. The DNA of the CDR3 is TGTGCCAGCAGCCGCGAGAGGAGCTCGAACACTGAAGCTTTCTTT.

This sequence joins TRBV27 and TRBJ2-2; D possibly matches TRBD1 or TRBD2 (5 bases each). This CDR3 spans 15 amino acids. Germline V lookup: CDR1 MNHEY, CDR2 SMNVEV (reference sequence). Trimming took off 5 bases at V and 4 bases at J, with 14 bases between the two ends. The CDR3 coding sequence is TGTGCCAGCAGTGTCGAGGGGCGGACCACCGGGGAGCTGTTTTTT. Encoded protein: CASSVEGRTTGELFF.

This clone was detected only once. DNA of the CDR3: TGTGCCAGCAGCTACCTTGACCCTGGACGGGGCTACACCTTC. This sequence encodes CASSYLDPGRGYTF. This chain connects TRBV5-6 to TRBJ1-2; D unclear. The ends were cut back, 3 bases at V and 8 bases at J, with 17 bases in the middle. Germline CDR1 reads SGHDT; CDR2 reads YYEEEE. The CDR3 extends over 14 amino acids. The complete variable domain, with remaining parts taken from reference TRBV5-6 and TRBJ1-2, reads DAGVTQSPTHLIKTRGQQVTLRCSPKSGHDTVSWYQQALGQGPQFIFQYYEEEERQRGNFPDRFSGHQFPNYSSELNVNALLLGDSALYLCASSYLDPGRGYTFGSGTRLTVV.

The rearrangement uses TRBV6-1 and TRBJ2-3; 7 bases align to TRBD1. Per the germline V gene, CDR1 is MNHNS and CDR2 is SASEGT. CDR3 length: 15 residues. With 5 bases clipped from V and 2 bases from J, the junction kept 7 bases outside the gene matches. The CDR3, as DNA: TGTGCCAGCAGTAAACCACAGGGGATCACAGATACGCAGTATTTT. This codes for CASSKPQGITDTQYF.

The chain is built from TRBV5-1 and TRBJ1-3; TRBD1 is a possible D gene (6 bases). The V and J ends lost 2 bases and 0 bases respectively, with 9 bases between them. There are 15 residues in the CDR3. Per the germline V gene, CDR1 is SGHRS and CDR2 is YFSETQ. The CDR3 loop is CASSLGQISGNTIYF. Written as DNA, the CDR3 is TGCGCCAGCAGCTTAGGACAGATCTCTGGAAACACCATATATTTT.

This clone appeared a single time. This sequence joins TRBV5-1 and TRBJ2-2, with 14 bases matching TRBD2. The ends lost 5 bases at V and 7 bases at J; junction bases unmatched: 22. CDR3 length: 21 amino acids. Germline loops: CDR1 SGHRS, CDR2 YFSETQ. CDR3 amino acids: CASSHPRTGTSGSPQVGELFF. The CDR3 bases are TGCGCCAGCAGTCACCCGAGGACGGGGACTAGCGGGAGCCCCCAGGTCGGGGAGCTGTTTTTT.

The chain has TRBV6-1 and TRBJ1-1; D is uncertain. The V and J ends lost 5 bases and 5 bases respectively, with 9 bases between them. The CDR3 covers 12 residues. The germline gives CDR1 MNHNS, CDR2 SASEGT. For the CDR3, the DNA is TGTGCCAGCAGTATTAGAAAAACTGAAGCTTTCTTT. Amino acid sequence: CASSIRKTEAFF.

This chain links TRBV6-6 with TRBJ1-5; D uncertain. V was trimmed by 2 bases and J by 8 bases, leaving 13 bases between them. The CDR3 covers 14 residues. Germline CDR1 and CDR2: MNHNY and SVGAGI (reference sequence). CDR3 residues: CASSYKGWQEPQHF. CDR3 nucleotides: TGTGCCAGCAGTTACAAAGGGTGGCAAGAGCCCCAGCATTTT.